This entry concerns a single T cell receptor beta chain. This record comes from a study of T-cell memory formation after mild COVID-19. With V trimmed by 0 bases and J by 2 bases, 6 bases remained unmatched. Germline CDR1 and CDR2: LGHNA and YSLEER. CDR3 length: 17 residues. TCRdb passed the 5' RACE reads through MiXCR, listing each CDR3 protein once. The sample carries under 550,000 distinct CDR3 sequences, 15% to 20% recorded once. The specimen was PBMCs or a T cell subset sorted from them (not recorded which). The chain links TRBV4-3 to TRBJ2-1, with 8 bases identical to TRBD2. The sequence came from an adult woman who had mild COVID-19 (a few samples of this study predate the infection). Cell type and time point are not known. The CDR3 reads CASSQESAGGPYNEQFF. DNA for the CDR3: TGCGCCAGCAGCCAAGAATCGGCGGGAGGACCCTACAATGAGCAGTTCTTC.